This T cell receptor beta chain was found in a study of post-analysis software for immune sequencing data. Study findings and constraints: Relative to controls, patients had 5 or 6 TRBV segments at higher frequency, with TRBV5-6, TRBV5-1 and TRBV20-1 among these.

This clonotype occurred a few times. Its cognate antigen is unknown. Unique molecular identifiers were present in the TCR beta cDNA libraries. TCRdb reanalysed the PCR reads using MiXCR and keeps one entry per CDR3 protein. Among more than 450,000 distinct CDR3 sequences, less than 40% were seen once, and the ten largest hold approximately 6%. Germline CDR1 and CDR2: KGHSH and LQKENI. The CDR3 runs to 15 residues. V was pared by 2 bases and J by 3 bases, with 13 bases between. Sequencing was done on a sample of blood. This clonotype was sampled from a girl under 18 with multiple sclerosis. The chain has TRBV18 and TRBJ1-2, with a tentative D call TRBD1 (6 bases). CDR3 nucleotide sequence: TGTGCCAGCTCACCATCGGGGGCGGTCGACTATGGCTACACCTTC. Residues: CASSPSGAVDYGYTF.